The entry that follows covers one T cell receptor beta chain sequence. The repertoire was sequenced with immunoSEQ multiplex PCR; TCRdb's copy has only in-frame clones and lacks some. The sample gives under 200,000 clones, 91% of which show up once; approximately 1.5% is in the top ten. Per germline, CDR1 LGHNA and CDR2 YNFKEQ. V lost 2 bases, J lost 7 bases, and 11 bases lay in between. CDR3 length: 13 amino acids. The sample is drawn from a study of control samples from healthy donors and cancer patients. This rearrangement joins TRBV4-2 to TRBJ1-2; D remains unclear. The sample consisted of blood. The TCR was taken from a woman aged 30 to 39 in good health. The CDR3 nucleotides read TGTGCCAGCAGCCAAAAAGACCTGGCTGGCTACACCTTC. This gives the protein CASSQKDLAGYTF.